The TCR beta chain under discussion was sequenced for a study of T cell responses to AZD1222 COVID-19 vaccine (dated by TCRdb to 2020 to 2023). Notes on the research overall: A total of 230 to 250 trial participants underwent TCR sequencing, of whom 200 to 220 received two doses of AZD1222 and 26 received two doses of the MenACWY control vaccine. Trial participants were enrolled by age into subgroups of 18-55, 56-69 and 70-plus years, and around 150, 28 and 57 TCR-sequenced participants, respectively, were included in these subgroups.

The CDR3 starts with the cysteine, ends with the phenylalanine, and has 16 residues. The only DNA kept is the CDR3, 48 bases in frame from the first base. The germline V and J ends show losses of 0 bases and 7 bases respectively, and no gene match explains 4 bases of the junction. The germline V gene (reference sequence) yields LGHDT for CDR1 and YNNKEL for CDR2. On the study overall, not on this receptor specifically: CD4 TCRs associated with the vaccine covered the entire spike protein, and the dominant responses were in regions 160-218 and 743-854. Because no day 14 peak-response samples were available, repertoires were characterized only after the peak T cell response. Participants were mostly white British and included more females than males, and it was suggested by the authors that clonal diversity may have been underestimated. After two AZD1222 doses, spike-specific TCR breadth and depth were significantly higher than at day 0 and than in MenACWY recipients. In the small 56-69-year group, the increase in depth fell short of significance, most likely because of low power. Conclusions about previously exposed vaccinees are limited, since just a handful of AZD1222 recipients were seropositive for SARS-CoV-2 at baseline. Epitopes outside the regions mutated in the B.1.351 and B.1.1.7 variants were reportedly recognized by nearly half of the unique spike-specific TCRs.

Interpreted using the paper, the time point label stands for: about 28 days (+/-7) after the second vaccine dose. AZD1222 recipients given second doses at about 4 weeks or at about 12 weeks were pooled, since spike-specific TCR depth and breadth were not found to differ between the two schedules. Samples from vaccinated people were obtained from the UK trials COV001 and COV002, which included a single-blind randomized controlled phase 2/3 trial of AZD1222 (ChAdOx1 nCoV-19) in healthy adults. For TCRbeta chain sequencing, PBMC samples were collected from trial participants at day 0 and at day 28 after the second dose. The CDR3 regions of human TCRbeta chains were subjected to immunosequencing. From the authors' description of their analysis: TCRs in the repertoires were compared against a reference library of SARS-CoV-2-specific TCRs that had been generated with the MIRA antigen-specificity platform. Breadth was defined as the fraction of unique TCRs that were SARS-CoV-2-associated, and depth was defined as the fraction of total T cells that were SARS-CoV-2-associated. Each spike-specific TCR was assigned to its reactive spike region and to a CD4 or CD8 class using the MIRA data. Log10-transformed breadth and depth values were compared by one-way ANOVA with Sidak's multiple comparisons tests. TCRdb provides this immuneACCESS table in a form limited to in-frame rearrangements. Some clones are lacking; in checked studies, under half of them reflect an unresolved V gene, and why the rest are absent is not known. V and J calls and clone size come straight from that table; D and trimming were deduced from the DNA. This sample lists 150,000 to 200,000 clones; around 88% were detected once. The ten largest clones add up to 0.85% to 1.2% of the sample.

With respect to this clone: The antigen this receptor binds is unknown. Base qualities are missing; no much larger clone stands one base away.

The chain employs TRBV3-1 (or the pseudogene TRBV3-2) and TRBJ2-3; TRBD2 lines up with 13 middle nucleotides. The source material was peripheral blood, sampled 28 days after the second AZD1222 dose. The clonotype comes from an adult who received the AZD1222 COVID-19 vaccine. Read as DNA, the sequence is TGTGCCAGCAGCCAAGAGACTAGCGGGGGGCCGTATACGCAGTATTTT. Its product reads: CASSQETSGGPYTQYF.